One and the same sample provided the 4 T cell receptor beta chains below, sequenced in a study of T cell responses to AZD1222 COVID-19 vaccine. The protocol was immunoSEQ multiplex PCR, while the TCRdb copy is restricted to in-frame clones and leaves out a portion. The sample holds about 170,000 clones, more than 80% seen once. The sequencing used peripheral blood, collected on day 0 of AZD1222 vaccination. Receptor source: an adult in good health.

This rearrangement joins TRBV27 to TRBJ2-7; 7 bases agree with TRBD1. The J segment lost 4 bases and the V segment lost 4 bases, leaving 4 bases of the junction unmatched. CDR1 MNHEY and CDR2 SMNVEV come from the germline V gene (reference sequence). The CDR3 spans 13 residues. In DNA, the CDR3 is TGTGCCAGCAGTTCGGACAGGAAGTACGAGCAGTACTTC. It specifies CASSSDRKYEQYF.

The chain has TRBV10-3 and TRBJ1-2; 7 bases map to TRBD1. This CDR3 contains 12 residues. With V trimmed by 6 bases and J by 8 bases, 6 bases remained unmatched. CDR1 is ENHRY and CDR2 is SYGVKD in the germline V gene. The CDR3 is CAIRQGENGYTF. The CDR3 coding sequence is TGTGCCATCAGGCAGGGGGAGAACGGCTACACCTTC.

To note about this clone: Other DNA sequences from this sample encode an identical CDR3 as well. J is TRBJ2-2 and V is TRBV7-9; no clear D gene. Germline CDR1 is SEHNR and CDR2 is FQNEAQ (reference sequence). V dropped 1 base and J dropped 1 base, with 4 bases sitting between them. CDR3 size: 14 residues. CDR3 region: CASSLGGNTGELFF. The CDR3 region has the DNA TGTGCCAGCAGCTTAGGGGGGAACACCGGGGAGCTGTTTTTT. The variable domain in full, completed from reference TRBV7-9 and TRBJ2-2, reads DTGVSQNPRHKITKRGQNVTFRCDPISEHNRLYWYRQTLGQGPEFLTYFQNEAQLEKSRLLSDRFSAERPKGSFSTLEIQRTEQGDSAMYLCASSLGGNTGELFFGEGSRLTVL.

This chain joins TRBV21-1 and TRBJ1-2. TRBV21-1 constitutes a pseudogene. The CDR3 is 19 residues long. In DNA, the CDR3 is TGTGCCAGCAGCAAGGAGGGTGAGAACCAGGGGCTAGAGGGAGATGGCTACACCTTC. The encoded protein is CASSKEGENQGLEGDGYTF.